The clone carrying this T cell receptor beta chain was picked up one time. This entry is derived from a study of T cell changes during pregnancy in multiple sclerosis. The table came from immunoSEQ multiplex PCR; TCRdb's copy has only in-frame clones and leaves some out. The sample consists of 20,000 to 25,000 clones, roughly nine tenths of them appearing once. CDR1 is SEHNR, CDR2 FQNEAQ, per germline (reference sequence). The CDR3 runs to 14 residues. Trimming pared 3 bases from V and 1 base from J, leaving 10 bases between. This sequence originates from a female donor in good health, enrolled as a control in a pregnancy study. V and J are TRBV7-9 and TRBJ2-7; D may be TRBD2 (5 bases). The sample here was CD4+ T cells from peripheral blood mononuclear cells, taken after pregnancy. CDR3 region: CASSFDYPSYEQYF. DNA for the CDR3: TGTGCCAGCAGCTTCGACTACCCGTCCTACGAGCAGTACTTC.